Following are 23 T cell receptor beta chains from one sample sequenced in a study of OX40 agonist ivuxolimab in advanced cancers. The protocol was immunoSEQ multiplex PCR, while the TCRdb copy is restricted to in-frame clones and leaves out a portion. The sample lists over 45,000 clones; around nine tenths were seen once. The source was CD4+ or CD8+ T cells sorted from blood, collected in a trial of the OX40 agonist ivuxolimab. These receptors all come from an adult with an advanced solid tumor such as melanoma, head and neck, liver or kidney cancer.

The rearrangement uses TRBV4-1 and TRBJ2-1; maybe TRBD2 (5 bases). This CDR3 spans 15 amino acids. Germline values: CDR1 MGHRA, CDR2 YSYEKL. V dropped 0 bases and J dropped 7 bases, with 13 bases sitting between them. CDR3 protein: CASSQDLAGRNEQFF. In nucleotides, the CDR3 is TGCGCCAGCAGCCAAGATCTAGCAGGTAGGAATGAGCAGTTCTTC.

CDR3 DNA: TGTGCCAGTAGTATATTGGCTGGCGGGCAGCCCCAGCATTTT. This sequence encodes CASSILAGGQPQHF. The chain joins TRBV19 to TRBJ1-5; D not resolved. V was shortened by 2 bases and J by 7 bases, with 12 bases between the two germline ends. In germline, CDR1 is LNHDA, CDR2 SQIVND (reference sequence). The CDR3 covers 14 residues.

This sequence joins TRBV9 and TRBJ2-1, with 8 positions matching TRBD1. The CDR3 length is 14 residues. The germline CDR1 and CDR2 sequences are SGDLS and YYNGEE. The V gene end was trimmed by 0 bases and the J gene end by 8 bases; junction bases not matched to a gene: 4. The CDR3 bases are TGTGCCAGCAGCGTAGCATCAGGGGGCGATGAGCAGTTCTTC. Residues: CASSVASGGDEQFF.

The sample holds one count of this clone. J is TRBJ1-2 and V is TRBV29-1; TRBD1 is a possible D gene (5 bases). From germline, CDR1 is SQVTM and CDR2 ANQGSEA. V lost 6 bases and J 2 bases, leaving 22 bases between the germline ends. The CDR3 loop spans 16 amino acids. CDR3 sequence: CSVPQPTGPINYGYTF. The CDR3 DNA sequence: TGCAGCGTGCCTCAACCTACGGGACCGATAAACTATGGCTACACCTTC.

The chain links TRBV7-9 to TRBJ1-4; possible D gene TRBD1, 5 bases. The CDR3 totals 15 residues. V gave up 5 bases and J gave up 3 bases, with 13 bases separating them. From germline, CDR1 is SEHNR and CDR2 FQNEAQ (reference sequence). The CDR3: CASSPSGKSNEKLFF. The DNA for the CDR3 is TGTGCCAGCAGCCCATCAGGGAAATCTAATGAAAAACTGTTTTTT.

This chain links TRBV15 with TRBJ2-2; 9 nucleotides align to TRBD2. The CDR3 contains 18 residues. V shed 0 bases and J 7 bases; nucleotides not matched to a gene: 12. CDR1 LNHNV and CDR2 YYDKDF come from the germline V gene (reference sequence). Here the CDR3 DNA reads TGTGCCACCAGCAGAGACAGGGGAGCGGGAGGCCAGAGCGGGGAGCTGTTTTTT. Translated: CATSRDRGAGGQSGELFF.

The chain employs TRBV27 and TRBJ2-5, with D possibly matching TRBD2 (5 bases). Trimming left V 2 bases short and J 0 bases short, with 10 bases between. The CDR3 covers 15 residues. Germline-derived CDR1 and CDR2 are MNHEY and SMNVEV (reference sequence). The CDR3 DNA is TGTGCCAGCAGTTTAGGGAGCATCTACCAAGAGACCCAGTACTTC. Translated: CASSLGSIYQETQYF.

The gene calls are TRBV28 and TRBJ2-1; D not resolved. The CDR3 spans 16 residues. Germline CDR1 MDHEN, CDR2 SYDVKM. V dropped 3 bases and J dropped 0 bases, with 12 bases sitting between them. In DNA form, the CDR3 reads TGTGCCAGCAGTTTCGACACGGCGGCCTCCTACAATGAGCAGTTCTTC. Its translation is CASSFDTAASYNEQFF.

Here the CDR3 reads CASTGTDTQYF. CDR3 nucleotide sequence: TGTGCCAGTACTGGAACAGATACGCAGTATTTT. The V gene is TRBV19, the J gene TRBJ2-3; the D is unclear. In germline, CDR1 is LNHDA, CDR2 SQIVND (reference sequence). The CDR3 length is 11 residues. Trimming cost V 7 bases and J 3 bases, with 5 bases left between them.

The chain is built from TRBV7-2 and TRBJ2-3; 9 nucleotides agree with TRBD2. CDR1 SGHTA and CDR2 FQGNSA come from the germline V gene. This CDR3 has 15 amino acids. V shed 2 bases and J 3 bases; nucleotides not matched to a gene: 3. The CDR3 protein is CASSLIAGVTDTQYF. Written as DNA, the CDR3 is TGTGCCAGCAGCTTAATAGCGGGAGTAACAGATACGCAGTATTTT.

The chain joins TRBV9 to TRBJ1-4; 12 bases map to TRBD1. Germline CDR1 SGDLS, CDR2 YYNGEE. The CDR3 covers 18 residues. Unmatched junction bases numbered 9, after V lost 3 bases and J lost 3 bases. The CDR3 sequence: CASSEGMGQGASNEKLFF. The CDR3 DNA is TGTGCCAGCAGCGAAGGCATGGGACAGGGGGCCTCTAATGAAAAACTGTTTTTT.

This chain links TRBV5-6 with TRBJ1-6, with D maybe TRBD1 (5 bases). CDR1 SGHDT and CDR2 YYEEEE come from the germline V gene. V lost 1 base, J lost 4 bases, and 9 bases lay in between. The CDR3 consists of 15 residues. The CDR3 here is CASSLRRQYNSPLHF. The CDR3 DNA sequence: TGTGCCAGCAGCTTGAGGCGACAGTATAATTCACCCCTCCACTTT.

The V call is TRBV10-2, the J call TRBJ2-7; D call uncertain. Looked up from germline, CDR1 is WSHSY and CDR2 is SAAADI. Trimming pared 6 bases from V and 6 bases from J, leaving 21 bases between. CDR3 length equals 15 residues. CDR3 bases: TGCGCCAGCAGGTTCCTCGAGCCGCCGAAAGCCGAGCAGTACTTC. Translation gives CASRFLEPPKAEQYF.

CDR3 loop: CASSLQGGNTEAFF. The CDR3 DNA reads TGTGCCAGTAGCCTACAGGGAGGGAACACTGAAGCTTTCTTT. The chain employs TRBV19 and TRBJ1-1; possible D gene TRBD1, 6 bases. The CDR3 sequence is 14 residues long. Germline CDR1 reads LNHDA; CDR2 reads SQIVND (reference sequence). The V gene lost 6 bases and the J gene lost 1 base, with 12 bases spanning the gap. Full variable domain (missing parts from reference TRBV19 and TRBJ1-1): DGGITQSPKYLFRKEGQNVTLSCEQNLNHDAMYWYRQDPGQGLRLIYYSQIVNDFQKGDIAEGYSVSREKKESFPLTVTSAQKNPTAFYLCASSLQGGNTEAFFGQGTRLTVV.

This chain links TRBV7-9 with TRBJ2-7, with 10 bases identical to TRBD1. Germline CDR1 SEHNR, CDR2 FQNEAQ (reference sequence). The V gene end was trimmed by 1 base and the J gene end by 4 bases; junction bases not matched to a gene: 16. There are 19 residues in the CDR3. In DNA, the CDR3 is TGTGCCAGCAGCTTAGTTATCCGGGACAGGGGAGGAGATGGGTACGAGCAGTACTTC. It is translated as CASSLVIRDRGGDGYEQYF.

CDR3 nucleotide sequence: TGTGCCAGCAGCCAACGGACAGGGGGGTCGAACACTGAAGCTTTCTTT. Its translation: CASSQRTGGSNTEAFF. V gene TRBV14 combines with J gene TRBJ1-1, with TRBD1 matching over 10 bases. Germline V gene data show CDR1 as SGHDN and CDR2 as FVKESK. After removal of 2 bases from V and 1 base from J, the junction contained 4 bases not matched to a gene. This CDR3 spans 16 amino acids.

The chain recombines TRBV9 with TRBJ1-6; the D is unclear. Germline V gene sequence: CDR1 SGDLS, CDR2 YYNGEE. V was cut by 3 bases and J by 7 bases, with 17 bases left in between. This CDR3 is 16 amino acids long. In DNA, the CDR3 is TGTGCCAGCAGCGAAGGGTCGTGGGGTGGAAATTCACCCCTCCACTTT. It codes for CASSEGSWGGNSPLHF.

The chain combines TRBV19 with TRBJ1-3; D possibly corresponds to TRBD1 (6 bases). The germline V gene encodes CDR1 LNHDA and CDR2 SQIVND (reference sequence). V was cut by 7 bases and J by 0 bases, with 19 bases left in between. This CDR3 comprises 17 residues. CDR3 residues: CASTPVEQGFSGNTIYF. CDR3 DNA sequence: TGTGCCAGTACCCCCGTGGAACAGGGCTTCTCTGGAAACACCATATATTTT. The full variable domain, rest sourced from reference TRBV19 and TRBJ1-3, is DGGITQSPKYLFRKEGQNVTLSCEQNLNHDAMYWYRQDPGQGLRLIYYSQIVNDFQKGDIAEGYSVSREKKESFPLTVTSAQKNPTAFYLCASTPVEQGFSGNTIYFGEGSWLTVV.

The rearrangement links TRBV6-5 to TRBJ2-7, with a possible D match to TRBD1 (6 bases). Trimming left V 5 bases short and J 3 bases short, with 8 bases between. CDR3 length: 12 amino acids. Germline loops: CDR1 MNHEY, CDR2 SVGAGI. The CDR3, as DNA: TGTGCCAGCAGTATGACAGGCTACGAGCAGTACTTC. It translates to CASSMTGYEQYF.

The chain joins TRBV19 to TRBJ1-5, with TRBD1 as a possible D gene (5 bases). There are 16 residues in the CDR3. V dropped 5 bases and J dropped 0 bases, with 14 bases sitting between them. CDR1 is LNHDA, CDR2 SQIVND, per germline (reference sequence). The DNA for the CDR3 is TGTGCCAGTAGTCTTGGGGCAGGGTATAGCAATCAGCCCCAGCATTTT. It codes for CASSLGAGYSNQPQHF.

The gene calls are TRBV2 and TRBJ1-5, with a weak D call TRBD1 (5 bases). Trimming pared 8 bases from V and 0 bases from J, leaving 11 bases between. The CDR3 contains 14 residues. Per the germline V gene, CDR1 is SNHLY and CDR2 is FYNNEI. CDR3 loop: CASRGGVSNQPQHF. Written as DNA, the CDR3 is TGTGCCAGCCGGGGGGGGGTTAGCAATCAGCCCCAGCATTTT. The complete variable domain, with remaining parts taken from reference TRBV2 and TRBJ1-5, reads EPEVTQTPSHQVTQMGQEVILRCVPISNHLYFYWYRQILGQKVEFLVSFYNNEISEKSEIFDDQFSVERPDGSNFTLKIRSTKLEDSAMYFCASRGGVSNQPQHFGDGTRLSIL.

The V call is TRBV6-5, the J call TRBJ2-7, with D hard to call. Germline V gives CDR1 MNHEY, CDR2 SVGAGI. CDR3 length: 15 amino acids. V shed 7 bases and J shed 2 bases, with 18 bases lying between them. CDR3 amino acids: CASTQSVGWTYEQYF. The CDR3 DNA reads TGTGCCAGCACCCAATCCGTTGGCTGGACCTACGAGCAGTACTTC.

The J gene is TRBJ1-2, the V gene TRBV29-1; no clear D gene. The CDR3 runs to 12 residues. CDR1 SQVTM and CDR2 ANQGSEA come from the germline V gene. V lost 2 bases to trimming and J lost 5 bases, with 9 bases between them. The CDR3 DNA reads TGCAGCGTTGAAAATCAAGTGTATGGCTACACCTTC. Protein product: CSVENQVYGYTF. The variable domain in full, with the rest retrieved from reference TRBV29-1 and TRBJ1-2, is SAVISQKPSRDICQRGTSLTIQCQVDSQVTMMFWYRQQPGQSLTLIATANQGSEATYESGFVIDKFPISRPNLTFSTLTVSNMSPEDSSIYLCSVENQVYGYTFGSGTRLTVV.